A selection of T cell receptor beta chains follows, all from one sample in a study of glioma-infiltrating T cells after dendritic cell vaccination. Profiled with immunoSEQ multiplex PCR; TCRdb holds only in-frame clones, not every one. The sample has some 110,000 clones, 90% seen once. The material was blood, obtained after dendritic cell vaccination. These receptors all come from a human donor with glioblastoma. Both conserved end residues are part of each CDR3. The D gene is left open where the match is weak. Size tells how often a clone was seen (once, few, many) or the class of an expanded clone, and some rows leave it out.

d_gene	abundance	v_gene	j_gene	CDR3aa	CDR3nt
.	.	TRBV30	TRBJ2-3	CAWSVATLDTQYF	TGTGCCTGGAGTGTGGCGACTTTAGATACGCAGTATTTT
.	.	TRBV7-2	TRBJ2-1	CASSLVTTAAEQFF	TGTGCCAGCAGCTTAGTGACGACTGCGGCTGAGCAGTTCTTC
TRBD1	once	TRBV19	TRBJ1-5	CASFGQGNQPQHF	TGTGCCAGTTTCGGACAGGGCAATCAGCCCCAGCATTTT
.	.	TRBV5-1	TRBJ1-2	CASSDKAGNYGYTF	TGCGCCAGCAGCGATAAAGCGGGGAACTATGGCTACACCTTC
.	.	TRBV5-4	TRBJ1-1	CASSLGRGTFTEAFF	TGTGCCAGCAGCTTGGGTCGAGGCACCTTTACTGAAGCTTTCTTT
TRBD2	.	TRBV29-1	TRBJ2-1	CSVLAPGTSGGRSSYNEQFF	TGCAGCGTATTGGCCCCCGGGACTAGCGGGGGGCGAAGCTCCTACAATGAGCAGTTCTTC
.	.	TRBV7-8	TRBJ1-3	CASSLGIVYTPSTGNTIYF	TGTGCCAGCAGCTTAGGAATAGTATACACACCTAGCACTGGAAACACCATATATTTT
.	.	TRBV5-5	TRBJ1-1	CASSPLPPGGNTEAFF	TGTGCCAGCAGCCCATTACCCCCCGGGGGAAACACTGAAGCTTTCTTT
TRBD2	.	TRBV15	TRBJ2-7	CATSREAGGVAYEQYF	TGTGCCACCAGCAGAGAAGCGGGAGGAGTCGCCTACGAGCAGTACTTC
.	.	TRBV7-9	TRBJ1-1	CASSNLGAIEAFF	TGTGCCAGCAGCAATTTGGGGGCCATTGAAGCTTTCTTT
TRBD1	.	TRBV4-1	TRBJ1-4	CASSQDTGATNEKLFF	TGCGCCAGCAGCCAAGACACAGGGGCAACTAATGAAAAACTGTTTTTT
TRBD1	once	TRBV6-1	TRBJ1-2	CASSEGGGRSYTF	TGTGCCAGCAGTGAAGGAGGGGGCCGGAGCTACACCTTC
.	.	TRBV2	TRBJ2-5	CASRGSPGGTQYF	TGTGCCAGCAGGGGCTCCCCCGGGGGGACCCAGTACTTC
.	.	TRBV21-1	TRBJ1-3	CASSRETGGSSGNTIYF	TGTGCCAGCAGCAGAGAAACAGGGGGCAGCTCTGGAAACACCATATATTTT
.	.	TRBV27	TRBJ1-5	CASSDTFNQPQHF	TGTGCCAGCTCAGACACCTTCAATCAGCCCCAGCATTTT
TRBD2	.	TRBV11-2	TRBJ2-3	CASSPVTSGDTDTQYF	TGTGCCAGCAGCCCTGTGACTAGCGGGGACACAGATACGCAGTATTTT
.	.	TRBV6-6	TRBJ1-5	CASSYQTRRSNQPQHF	TGTGCCAGCAGTTACCAGACGCGGCGGAGCAATCAGCCCCAGCATTTT
.	.	TRBV11-2	TRBJ2-1	CASKGDPLNYNEQFF	TGTGCCAGTAAGGGGGACCCACTGAATTACAATGAGCAGTTCTTC
TRBD1	.	TRBV5-6	TRBJ1-2	CASSRGQGYGYTF	TGTGCCAGCAGCCGGGGACAGGGGTATGGCTACACCTTC
.	.	TRBV30	TRBJ1-2	CAWSERYGAGLMVYGYTF	TGTGCCTGGAGTGAGAGATATGGGGCAGGGTTAATGGTCTATGGCTACACCTTC
.	.	TRBV30	TRBJ1-1	CAWSVPTARAIDTEAFF	TGTGCCTGGAGTGTACCCACGGCCAGGGCTATTGACACTGAAGCTTTCTTT
TRBD2	.	TRBV2	TRBJ2-3	CASSSLAGGRLGTDTQYF	TGTGCCAGCAGTTCACTAGCGGGGGGGCGGCTCGGGACAGATACGCAGTATTTT
.	.	TRBV14	TRBJ1-1	CASSQGLWETEAFF	TGTGCCAGCAGCCAAGGCCTATGGGAGACTGAAGCTTTCTTT
.	.	TRBV30	TRBJ1-2	CAWSLTTYGYTF	TGTGCCTGGAGTTTAACAACCTATGGCTACACCTTC
TRBD1	.	TRBV7-6	TRBJ2-7	CASQAETGFYEQYF	TGTGCCAGCCAGGCGGAGACAGGGTTTTACGAGCAGTACTTC
TRBD1	.	TRBV9	TRBJ1-2	CASSAMDRVYGYTF	TGTGCCAGCAGCGCAATGGACAGGGTCTATGGCTACACCTTC
.	.	TRBV6-5	TRBJ1-2	CATSGGHYGYTF	TGTGCCACCTCGGGGGGTCACTATGGCTACACCTTC
.	.	TRBV2	TRBJ1-5	CASSGTQDQPQHF	TGTGCCAGCAGTGGGACACAGGACCAGCCCCAGCATTTT
.	.	TRBV12-5	TRBJ1-1	CASGLLNTEAFF	TGTGCTAGTGGTCTCCTGAACACTGAAGCTTTCTTT
TRBD2	.	TRBV29-1	TRBJ2-1	CSVEGTSESYNEQFF	TGCAGCGTTGAGGGGACTAGCGAATCCTACAATGAGCAGTTCTTC
.	.	TRBV10-3	TRBJ2-1	CAIRAGTDEQFF	TGTGCCATCAGGGCAGGTACCGATGAGCAGTTCTTC